This is a list of T cell receptor beta chains from one sample in a study of tumor and adjacent non-tumor tissue in lung cancer. TCRdb fed the multiplex PCR reads into MiXCR, producing one record per CDR3 protein. The sample records more than 75,000 distinct CDR3 sequences, 80% being singletons. Sequenced sample: distant non-tumor lung tissue. These receptors all stem from a man aged 60-69 years with small cell lung cancer. The CDR3 runs from the conserved cysteine through the conserved F or W. Each record gives: J gene, clone size, V gene, D gene, CDR3 protein, CDR3 DNA. The D gene is left open where the match is weak. The size field is filled for only some rows; it gives once, few, many or a size class.

TRBJ2-2	-	TRBV11-2	-	CASSLHPQSTGELFF	TGTGCCAGCAGCCTTCACCCCCAGTCCACCGGGGAGTTGTTTTTT
TRBJ2-1	once	TRBV12-3/TRBV12-4	-	CGSMRGCNEQFF	TGTGGCAGCATGCGGGGCTGCAATGAGCAGTTTTTC
TRBJ2-7	-	TRBV2	-	CASNEGGAAYGQYF	TGTGCCAGCAATGAAGGAGGGGCAGCCTACGGGCAGTACTTC
TRBJ1-2	once	TRBV4-1	-	CASSQTCTRDGYTF	TGCGCCAGCAGCCAGACCTGTACACGGGATGGCTACACCTTC
TRBJ2-1	-	TRBV20-1	TRBD2	CSARPGSSGIDERFF	TGCAGTGCTCGACCCGGGTCTAGCGGGATAGATGAGCGGTTCTTC
TRBJ1-1	-	TRBV20-1	-	CSAEWGNTEAFF	TGTAGTGCTGAGTGGGGGAACACTGAAGCTTTCTTT
TRBJ1-3	many	TRBV6-6	-	CASSYLQGVGNTIYF	TGTGCCAGCAGTTATCTCCAGGGTGTCGGAAACACCATATATTTT
TRBJ2-1	-	TRBV11-2	-	CVNSLVTAQSTYNEQFF	TGTGTCAACAGTTTAGTGACAGCCCAGAGCACCTACAATGAGCAGTTCTTC
TRBJ1-1	-	TRBV4-1	-	CASSQGVDEAFF	TGCGCCAGTAGCCAAGGGGTAGATGAAGCTTTCTTT
TRBJ2-3	-	TRBV12-3/TRBV12-4	-	CANSLLGPIVTQYF	TGTGCCAACAGTTTGCTAGGGCCCATAGTTACGCAGTATTTT
TRBJ2-2	-	TRBV5-5	TRBD2	CVTTYRGDGDTGELFF	TGTGTCACCACCTATCGGGGGGACGGTGACACCGGGGAGCTGTTTTTT
TRBJ2-1	-	TRBV7-9	TRBD2	CAGSAGLARGRYNEQFF	TGTGCCGGCAGCGCAGGACTAGCGAGAGGGCGGTACAATGAGCAGTTCTTC
TRBJ2-6	few	TRBV12-5	-	CASAPGTSNILTF	TGTGCTAGTGCCCCGGGGACATCCAACATCCTGACTTTC
TRBJ1-6	-	TRBV5-1	TRBD1	CSSSLGVTGDSPLHF	TGCTCCAGCAGCTTGGGTGTGACAGGGGATTCACCCCTCCACTTT
TRBJ1-4	many	TRBV12-3/TRBV12-4	TRBD1	CASSPTRGATNEKLFF	TGTGCCAGCAGTCCGACCAGGGGGGCGACTAATGAAAAACTGTTTTTT
TRBJ2-1	-	TRBV29-1	TRBD2	CSLVEGGISLISYNEQFF	TGCAGCTTGGTGGAGGGAGGGATTAGTCTTATCTCCTACAATGAGCAGTTCTTC
TRBJ2-5	many	TRBV12-3/TRBV12-4	-	CASSPGAETQYF	TGTGCCAGCAGCCCCGGGGCAGAGACCCAGTACTTC
TRBJ2-1	-	TRBV11-2	TRBD2	CTSSLEVAGGYYYNEQFF	TGTACCAGCAGCTTAGAAGTAGCGGGAGGCTACTACTACAATGAGCAGTTTTTC
TRBJ2-1	-	TRBV10-3	TRBD2	CAISESESSGVRALF	TGTGCCATCAGTGAGTCCGAGTCTAGCGGGGTGCGTGCGCTCTTC
TRBJ2-1	once	TRBV11-2	-	CVNSLEAGLLEQFF	TGTGTCAACAGCTTAGAGGCAGGGTTACTTGAGCAGTTCTTC
TRBJ1-1	few	TRBV29-1	-	CSVVRGSNTEAFF	TGCAGCGTTGTTCGGGGGTCAAACACTGAAGCTTTCTTT
TRBJ2-5	once	TRBV6-5	-	CASTDGGGKTQYF	TGTGCCAGTACCGACGGAGGTGGGAAGACCCAGTACTTC
TRBJ2-2	-	TRBV2	TRBD1	CHTQSGTGRTGELFF	TGTCATACCCAATCAGGGACAGGGAGGACCGGGGAGCTGTTTTTT
TRBJ2-2	-	TRBV6-1	-	CASRRGGHFTGELFF	TGCGCCAGCAGGAGGGGGGGCCACTTCACCGGGGAGCTGTTTTTT
TRBJ2-7	once	TRBV30	-	CAMPVSYEQYF	TGTGCCATGCCGGTTTCCTACGAGCAGTACTTC
TRBJ1-1	medium-sized	TRBV4-2	TRBD1	CASSQGGQGNTEAFF	TGTGCCAGCAGCCAAGGGGGACAGGGGAACACTGAAGCTTTCTTT
TRBJ2-7	-	TRBV20-1	TRBD2	CSVIDLLAPSSYEQYF	TGCAGTGTTATAGACTTACTAGCGCCAAGCTCCTACGAGCAGTACTTC
TRBJ2-2	-	TRBV10-1	-	CASRPDSSTAELFF	TGCGCCAGCAGGCCGGATAGCTCCACCGCGGAGCTGTTTTTT
TRBJ2-3	-	TRBV5-4	-	CASSQRTKVVTDTKYF	TGTGCCAGCAGCCAGAGGACTAAAGTGGTCACAGATACGAAGTATTTT
TRBJ2-5	-	TRBV11-3	-	CASSFGTRETHYF	TGTGCCAGCAGCTTCGGCACGAGGGAGACTCACTACTTC
TRBJ2-3	-	TRBV7-9	-	CASSQGPDTQYF	TGTGCCAGCAGCCAGGGCCCCGATACGCAGTATTTT
TRBJ2-2	many	TRBV10-1	TRBD1	CASSESLGQGASTGELFF	TGCGCCAGCAGTGAGTCCCTCGGACAGGGGGCATCCACCGGGGAGCTGTTTTTT
TRBJ2-5	-	TRBV11-1	-	CASILRRYQETQYF	TGTGCCAGCATATTAAGACGGTACCAAGAGACCCAATACTTC
TRBJ2-1	medium-sized	TRBV7-9	-	CASGASNEQFF	TGTGCCAGCGGTGCTAGCAATGAGCAGTTCTTC
TRBJ2-1	-	TRBV11-2	-	CASQKLWGDNEQFF	TGTGCCAGCCAGAAGTTGTGGGGCGACAATGAGCAGTTCTTC
TRBJ2-3	-	TRBV12-5	-	CASGPQGGSGRTTSTDTQYF	TGTGCTAGTGGTCCGCAGGGGGGTAGTGGGAGGACAACTAGCACAGATACGCAGTATTTT
TRBJ2-2	-	TRBV4-2	-	CANSQDLRANTGEPFF	TGTGCCAACAGCCAAGATCTCAGGGCTAACACCGGGGAGCCGTTTTTT
TRBJ1-3	-	TRBV4-2	-	CASSGNTIHF	TGTGCCAGCAGCGGAAATACCATACATTTT
TRBJ2-1	-	TRBV11-1	-	CASSLEQLSLYEQFF	TGTGCCAGCAGCTTAGAACAGTTAAGTCTTTATGAGCAGTTCTTC
TRBJ1-1	-	TRBV28	-	CVCTEGAVNTEAFF	TGTGTCTGCACAGAAGGGGCGGTGAACACAGAAGCATTCTTT